The rows below give T cell receptor beta chains drawn from one sample of a study of Ad26.COV2.S vaccination and SARS-CoV-2 variants. The repertoire was sequenced with immunoSEQ multiplex PCR; TCRdb's copy has only in-frame clones and lacks some. Of approximately 400,000 clones listed, 92% are singletons. The sequencing used peripheral blood, collected after recovery from COVID-19. These receptors were obtained from a human donor who had recovered from COVID-19. The CDR3 runs from the conserved cysteine through the conserved F or W. A D gene is named only where the DNA matches it firmly.

J gene: TRBJ1-1
D gene: TRBD1
V gene: TRBV7-8
CDR3 DNA: TGTGCCAGCAGCTTAGGAGGGTCAGGGGGCATGGCTTTCTTT
CDR3 protein: CASSLGGSGGMAFF

J gene: TRBJ1-5
D gene: .
V gene: TRBV24-1
CDR3 DNA: TGTGCCACCAGTCGGCACAGGGTGGAGGTCCATCAGCCCCAGCATTTT
CDR3 protein: CATSRHRVEVHQPQHF

J gene: TRBJ1-1
D gene: TRBD1
V gene: TRBV2
CDR3 DNA: TGTGCCAGTCGACAGGGGGAAGCGAACACTGAAGCTTTCTTT
CDR3 protein: CASRQGEANTEAFF

J gene: TRBJ1-1
D gene: .
V gene: TRBV6-5
CDR3 DNA: TGTGCCACCAACCTCCGGGACAAGAACACTGAAGCTTTCTTT
CDR3 protein: CATNLRDKNTEAFF

J gene: TRBJ1-2
D gene: .
V gene: TRBV9
CDR3 DNA: TGTGCCAGCAGCGCCTCTACAGGGTTAGGGATTTATGGCTACACCTTC
CDR3 protein: CASSASTGLGIYGYTF

J gene: TRBJ1-1
D gene: TRBD1
V gene: TRBV5-1
CDR3 DNA: TGCGCCAGCAGATTCCGGGACAGGGGCACTGAAGCTTTCTTT
CDR3 protein: CASRFRDRGTEAFF

J gene: TRBJ2-1
D gene: TRBD2
V gene: TRBV5-1
CDR3 DNA: TGCGCCAGCAGCGTTATCGGGGGGGCCAACAATGAGCAGTTCTTC
CDR3 protein: CASSVIGGANNEQFF

J gene: TRBJ2-2
D gene: .
V gene: TRBV4-3
CDR3 DNA: TGCGCCAGCAGCCAAGACAGGGCGAGGGGGGAGCTGTTTTTT
CDR3 protein: CASSQDRARGELFF

J gene: TRBJ2-5
D gene: .
V gene: TRBV25-1
CDR3 DNA: TGTGCCAGCAGTGAGGGCCCACTGGAGACCCAGTACTTC
CDR3 protein: CASSEGPLETQYF

J gene: TRBJ2-5
D gene: TRBD1
V gene: TRBV5-1
CDR3 DNA: TGCGCCAGCAGCAAGGGACAGGGGGCCGTACAAGAGACCCAGTACTTC
CDR3 protein: CASSKGQGAVQETQYF

J gene: TRBJ2-7
D gene: TRBD1
V gene: TRBV13
CDR3 DNA: TGTGCCAGCAGCCCAGCGGACAGGGGCCAACCCTACGAGCAGTACTTC
CDR3 protein: CASSPADRGQPYEQYF

J gene: TRBJ2-6
D gene: .
V gene: TRBV25-1
CDR3 DNA: TGTGCCAGCAGTGAATGGGGGACGGTCTCTGGGGCCAACGTCCTGACTTTC
CDR3 protein: CASSEWGTVSGANVLTF

J gene: TRBJ1-2
D gene: .
V gene: TRBV2
CDR3 DNA: TGTGCCAGCACATCGGGGGCTCTGGGCTACACCTTC
CDR3 protein: CASTSGALGYTF

J gene: TRBJ1-2
D gene: TRBD1
V gene: TRBV2
CDR3 DNA: TGTGCCAGCGGCGGACAGGGGGCGCGGGGCTACACCTTC
CDR3 protein: CASGGQGARGYTF

J gene: TRBJ2-7
D gene: .
V gene: TRBV5-1
CDR3 DNA: TGCGCCAGCAGCTTGGTGGTAGCCGCGCACCACGAGCAGTACTTC
CDR3 protein: CASSLVVAAHHEQYF

J gene: TRBJ2-3
D gene: .
V gene: TRBV2
CDR3 DNA: TGTGCCAGCATTAGACAAGCAGATACGCAGTATTTT
CDR3 protein: CASIRQADTQYF

J gene: TRBJ1-2
D gene: .
V gene: TRBV7-6
CDR3 DNA: TGTGCCAGCAGCTTAAACAGTCTTGCCTATGGCTACACCTTC
CDR3 protein: CASSLNSLAYGYTF

J gene: TRBJ1-1
D gene: .
V gene: TRBV6-5
CDR3 DNA: TGTGCCAGCAGTTACTCTCCAGGGGCGCTTACTGAAGCTTTCTTT
CDR3 protein: CASSYSPGALTEAFF

J gene: TRBJ1-1
D gene: TRBD1
V gene: TRBV5-1
CDR3 DNA: TGCGCCAGCAGCCCAGGGACAGGGGGCGCGTACACTGAAGCTTTCTTT
CDR3 protein: CASSPGTGGAYTEAFF

J gene: TRBJ2-1
D gene: .
V gene: TRBV12-5
CDR3 DNA: TGTGCTAGTGGTTTGAGTAGGGGGTACAATGAGCAGTTCTTC
CDR3 protein: CASGLSRGYNEQFF